The 19 T cell receptor beta chains below were found in one sample sequenced in a study of shared clonotypes between healthy human individuals. Repertoires were generated with immunoSEQ multiplex PCR, while TCRdb's copy carries only in-frame clones and drops some. The profile shows some 380,000 clones, approximately 96% of them singletons. The source material was memory CD8+ T cells sorted from blood. Noted subset: CD45RO+ cells pooled with CCR7-negative TemRA cells. Receptors originate from a man aged 30 to 39 in good health.

This chain joins TRBV25-1 and TRBJ2-7; 9 bases are a match to TRBD1. J was trimmed by 3 bases and V by 5 bases; bases with no gene match: 8. CDR1 and CDR2 from the germline V gene are MGHDK and SYGVNS. The CDR3 contains 15 residues. The CDR3: CASSFTGTGIYEQYF. DNA for the CDR3: TGTGCCAGCAGTTTTACCGGGACAGGGATCTACGAGCAGTACTTC.

CDR3 DNA: TGTGCCAGCAGTCTCCTAGCGGGAGGGATCTCAGATACGCAGTATTTT. This translates into CASSLLAGGISDTQYF. The chain links TRBV6-4 to TRBJ2-3, with 12 bases fitting TRBD2. The CDR3 sequence is 16 residues long. The germline CDR1 and CDR2 sequences are MRHNA and SNTAGT. The trim removed 5 bases at V and 4 bases at J, leaving 7 bases unmatched.

V and J are TRBV11-2 and TRBJ2-7; D gene ambiguous. The CDR3 totals 13 residues. The germline gives CDR1 SGHAT, CDR2 FQNNGV. Trimming removed 5 bases from V and 3 bases from J, with 11 bases in between. The CDR3 DNA follows: TGTGCCAGCAGCCGAAGCTATGTCTACGAGCAGTACTTC. Translated: CASSRSYVYEQYF. The full variable domain, completed using reference TRBV11-2 and TRBJ2-7, is EAGVAQSPRYKIIEKRQSVAFWCNPISGHATLYWYQQILGQGPKLLIQFQNNGVVDDSQLPKDRFSAERLKGVDSTLKIQPAKLEDSAVYLCASSRSYVYEQYFGPGTRLTVT.

The chain carries TRBV15 and TRBJ2-3; 9 nucleotides line up with TRBD2. The V gene end was trimmed by 1 base and the J gene end by 5 bases; junction bases not matched to a gene: 10. CDR3 length equals 17 residues. CDR1 is LNHNV and CDR2 is YYDKDF in the germline V gene (reference sequence). Here the CDR3 DNA reads TGTGCCACCAGCAGAGGCGGTCTGCGGGAGGGCGGAGATACGCAGTATTTT. Protein product: CATSRGGLREGGDTQYF. Full variable domain (outside the CDR3, taken from reference TRBV15 and TRBJ2-3): DAMVIQNPRYQVTQFGKPVTLSCSQTLNHNVMYWYQQKSSQAPKLLFHYYDKDFNNEADTPDNFQSRRPNTSFCFLDIRSPGLGDTAMYLCATSRGGLREGGDTQYFGPGTRLTVL.

The J gene is TRBJ2-5, the V gene TRBV28; tentative D call: TRBD2 (6 bases). Trimming took 2 bases from V and 0 from J, leaving 10 bases between them. This CDR3 has 15 amino acids. Per the germline V gene, CDR1 is MDHEN and CDR2 is SYDVKM. CDR3 DNA sequence: TGTGCCAGCAGTTTAGCCGCGGGAAACCAAGAGACCCAGTACTTC. It yields the protein CASSLAAGNQETQYF.

With regard to this clone: This sample includes further DNA sequences coding for the same CDR3. The CDR3 DNA sequence: TGCGCCAGCAGGGCGGTGCTCGAGACAACCTACGAGCAGTACTTC. This gives the protein CASRAVLETTYEQYF. V usage is TRBV10-2 and J usage is TRBJ2-7; unclear D gene. CDR1 and CDR2 from the germline V gene are WSHSY and SAAADI. V dropped 6 bases and J dropped 2 bases, with 17 bases sitting between them. CDR3 length: 15 amino acids.

This sequence joins TRBV2 and TRBJ2-1; TRBD2 matches 8 bases. Germline assignment: CDR1 SNHLY and CDR2 FYNNEI. J lost 4 bases, V lost 8 bases, and 4 bases had no gene match. The CDR3 contains 13 residues. The CDR3 here is CASWLAGYNEQFF. In DNA form, the CDR3 reads TGTGCCAGCTGGCTAGCGGGTTACAATGAGCAGTTCTTC. Full variable domain (missing parts from reference TRBV2 and TRBJ2-1): EPEVTQTPSHQVTQMGQEVILRCVPISNHLYFYWYRQILGQKVEFLVSFYNNEISEKSEIFDDQFSVERPDGSNFTLKIRSTKLEDSAMYFCASWLAGYNEQFFGPGTRLTVL.

V usage is TRBV7-9 and J usage is TRBJ1-1; D is ambiguous. CDR1 and CDR2 from the germline V gene are SEHNR and FQNEAQ (reference sequence). The CDR3 covers 15 residues. The V end was cut by 5 bases, the J end by 3 bases, with 16 bases between. CDR3 bases: TGTGCCAGCAGCCCGACCCGGGCCCCGGACACTGAAGCTTTCTTT. This codes for CASSPTRAPDTEAFF.

This chain connects TRBV7-8 to TRBJ2-3; 12 nucleotides align to TRBD2. This CDR3 comprises 16 residues. After removal of 5 bases from V and 1 base from J, the junction contained 4 bases not matched to a gene. Germline CDR1 and CDR2: SGHVS and FQNEAQ. The CDR3 DNA is TGTGCCAGCAGCCCCCGGACTAGCGGGGGCACAGATACGCAGTATTTT. It specifies CASSPRTSGGTDTQYF. Complete variable domain (other parts from reference TRBV7-8 and TRBJ2-3): GAGVSQSPRYKVAKRGQDVALRCDPISGHVSLFWYQQALGQGPEFLTYFQNEAQLDKSGLPSDRFFAERPEGSVSTLKIQRTQQEDSAVYLCASSPRTSGGTDTQYFGPGTRLTVL.

The CDR3 is CASSLGAVPNYGYTF. The CDR3, as DNA: TGCGCCAGCAGCTTAGGGGCAGTGCCTAACTATGGCTACACCTTC. The rearrangement uses TRBV5-1 and TRBJ1-2, with a possible D match to TRBD1 (5 bases). The V end was cut by 2 bases, the J end by 0 bases, with 11 bases between. Germline CDR1 reads SGHRS; CDR2 reads YFSETQ. The CDR3 contains 15 residues.

This chain links TRBV5-4 with TRBJ1-2, with unresolved D. This CDR3 comprises 14 residues. The V end lost 1 base, the J end lost 8 bases, and 15 bases lay between the germline ends. Germline V lookup: CDR1 SGHNT, CDR2 YYREEE (reference sequence). The CDR3 DNA is TGTGCCAGCAGCTTGCCTTCAGAATCTGCAGGCTACACCTTC. Encoded protein: CASSLPSESAGYTF.

This chain joins TRBV30 and TRBJ2-1; unclear D gene. Germline-derived CDR1 and CDR2 are GTSNPN and SVGIG (reference sequence). V dropped 2 bases and J dropped 9 bases, with 8 bases sitting between them. The CDR3 covers 11 residues. CDR3 DNA sequence: TGTGCCTGGAGTCATCGAACTGAGCAGTTCTTC. As protein: CAWSHRTEQFF.

The count of this clone is one. The same CDR3 is also encoded by other DNA sequences in this sample. The rearrangement uses TRBV5-1 and TRBJ2-7; TRBD2 is a possible D gene (5 bases). Germline lookup yields CDR1 SGHRS and CDR2 YFSETQ. The CDR3 has 14 amino acids. V lost 4 bases to trimming and J lost 0 bases, with 11 bases between them. The CDR3 bases are TGCGCCAGCAGCCTTGAGCGGTCCTCCTACGAGCAGTACTTC. This sequence encodes CASSLERSSYEQYF.

CDR3 region: CASSPLAGYTGELFF. For the CDR3, the DNA is TGTGCCAGTAGTCCTCTAGCGGGATACACCGGGGAGCTGTTTTTT. The chain joins TRBV19 to TRBJ2-2; 9 bases are shared with TRBD2. The CDR3 extends over 15 amino acids. Trimming took 5 bases from V and 3 from J; bases not matched to a gene: 4. Germline-derived CDR1 and CDR2 are LNHDA and SQIVND (reference sequence).

The chain combines TRBV4-1 with TRBJ1-1; D is uncertain. CDR3 length: 13 amino acids. Germline assignment: CDR1 MGHRA and CDR2 YSYEKL. V dropped 1 base and J dropped 5 bases, with 8 bases sitting between them. In DNA form, the CDR3 reads TGCGCCAGCAGCCAAGTTAGGCGGACTGAAGCTTTCTTT. Translating gives CASSQVRRTEAFF.

V usage is TRBV6-4 and J usage is TRBJ2-6; D might be TRBD1 (6 bases). V was cut by 6 bases and J by 1 base, with 22 bases left in between. From germline, CDR1 is MRHNA and CDR2 SNTAGT. The CDR3 length is 19 residues. The CDR3 nucleotides are TGTGCCAGCAGGGCAGACAGGTACTACTCCACATCTGGGGCCAACGTCCTGACTTTC. It is translated as CASRADRYYSTSGANVLTF.

A single count supports this clone. The chain combines TRBV18 with TRBJ1-5; D might be TRBD1 (5 bases). The ends were cut back, 2 bases at V and 0 bases at J, with 17 bases in the middle. The CDR3 loop spans 18 amino acids. CDR1 is KGHSH, CDR2 LQKENI, per germline. CDR3 sequence (DNA): TGTGCCAGCTCACCAACCACATCGAGACAGAATAGCAATCAGCCCCAGCATTTT. The encoded protein is CASSPTTSRQNSNQPQHF.

V and J are TRBV15 and TRBJ2-1; 10 positions match TRBD2. This CDR3 spans 16 amino acids. The ends lost 3 bases at V and 4 bases at J; junction bases unmatched: 6. Germline values: CDR1 LNHNV, CDR2 YYDKDF (reference sequence). CDR3 in amino acids: CATSSPGTSAYNEQFF. CDR3 DNA sequence: TGTGCCACCAGCAGTCCCGGGACTAGCGCTTACAATGAGCAGTTCTTC.

The chain has TRBV28 and TRBJ1-2; D uncertain. The CDR3 is 14 residues long. Germline V gene sequence: CDR1 MDHEN, CDR2 SYDVKM. Trimming pared 7 bases from V and 0 bases from J, leaving 12 bases between. The chain's CDR3 is CASIPSGANYGYTF. DNA for the CDR3: TGTGCCAGCATCCCGTCCGGGGCTAACTATGGCTACACCTTC.